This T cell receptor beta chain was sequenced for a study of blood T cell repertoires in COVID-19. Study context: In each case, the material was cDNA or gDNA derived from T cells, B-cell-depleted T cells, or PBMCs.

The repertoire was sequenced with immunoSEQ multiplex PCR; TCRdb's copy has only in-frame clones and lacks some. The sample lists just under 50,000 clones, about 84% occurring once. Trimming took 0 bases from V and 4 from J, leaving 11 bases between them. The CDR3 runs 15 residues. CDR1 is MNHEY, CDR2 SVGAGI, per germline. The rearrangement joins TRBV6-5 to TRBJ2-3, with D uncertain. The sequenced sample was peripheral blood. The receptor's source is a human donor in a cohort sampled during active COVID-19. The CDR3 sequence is CASSYSYGRPDTQYF. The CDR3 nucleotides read TGTGCCAGCAGTTACTCCTACGGCAGGCCAGATACGCAGTATTTT.